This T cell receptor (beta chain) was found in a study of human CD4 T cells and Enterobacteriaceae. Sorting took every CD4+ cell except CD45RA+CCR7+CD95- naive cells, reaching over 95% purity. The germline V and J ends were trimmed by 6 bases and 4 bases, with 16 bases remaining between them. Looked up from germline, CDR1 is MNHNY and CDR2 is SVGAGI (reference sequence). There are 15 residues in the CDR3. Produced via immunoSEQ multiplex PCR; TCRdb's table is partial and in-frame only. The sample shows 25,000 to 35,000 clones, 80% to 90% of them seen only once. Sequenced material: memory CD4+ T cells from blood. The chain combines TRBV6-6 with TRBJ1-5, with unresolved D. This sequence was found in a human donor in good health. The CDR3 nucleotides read TGTGCCAGCAGCCTTGGACTGGTCCAGAATCAGCCCCAGCATTTT. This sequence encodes CASSLGLVQNQPQHF.